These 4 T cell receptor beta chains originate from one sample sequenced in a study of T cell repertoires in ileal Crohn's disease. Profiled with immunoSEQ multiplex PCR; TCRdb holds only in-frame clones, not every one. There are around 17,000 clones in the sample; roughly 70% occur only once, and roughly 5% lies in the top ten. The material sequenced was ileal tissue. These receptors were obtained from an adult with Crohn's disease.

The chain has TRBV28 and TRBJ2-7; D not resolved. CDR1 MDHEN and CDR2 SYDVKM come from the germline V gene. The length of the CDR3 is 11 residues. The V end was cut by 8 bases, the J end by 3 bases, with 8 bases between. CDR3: CASASIYEQYF. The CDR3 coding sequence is TGTGCCAGCGCCAGTATCTACGAGCAGTACTTC.

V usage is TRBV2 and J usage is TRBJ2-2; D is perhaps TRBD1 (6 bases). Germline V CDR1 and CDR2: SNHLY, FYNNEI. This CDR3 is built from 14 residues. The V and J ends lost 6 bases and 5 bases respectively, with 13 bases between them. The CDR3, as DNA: TGTGCCAGCAGGTCTGGGGGCATTACCGGGGAGCTGTTTTTT. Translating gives CASRSGGITGELFF.

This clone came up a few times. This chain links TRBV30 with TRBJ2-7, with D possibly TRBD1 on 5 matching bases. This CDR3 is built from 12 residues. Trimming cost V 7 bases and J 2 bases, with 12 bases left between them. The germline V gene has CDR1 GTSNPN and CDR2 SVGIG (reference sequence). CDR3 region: CALQDATYEQYF. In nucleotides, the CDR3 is TGTGCCTTACAGGATGCTACCTACGAGCAGTACTTC.

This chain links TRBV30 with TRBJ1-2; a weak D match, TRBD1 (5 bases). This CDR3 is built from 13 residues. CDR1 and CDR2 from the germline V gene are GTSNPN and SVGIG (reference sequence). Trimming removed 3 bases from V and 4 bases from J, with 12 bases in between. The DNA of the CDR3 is TGTGCCTGGAGAAGGGGCCCCACCTATGGCTACACCTTC. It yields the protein CAWRRGPTYGYTF.